This is a list of T cell receptor beta chains from one sample in a study of blood T cell repertoires in COVID-19. Produced via immunoSEQ multiplex PCR; TCRdb's table is partial and in-frame only. The data hold 80,000 to 100,000 clones, with about 85% observed a single time. Sequences were obtained from peripheral blood. Every receptor here comes from a man between 65 and 85 years old with acute or convalescent COVID-19. Both conserved end residues are part of each CDR3. Fields, in order: clone size, V gene, D gene, J gene, CDR3 protein, CDR3 DNA. D genes are given only for firm matches. Clone size is shown for a subset of rows, as once, few, many or a class of expanded clone.

clone size: -; V gene: TRBV4-2; D gene: -; J gene: TRBJ2-7; CDR3 protein: CASSQETDKTYEQYF; CDR3 DNA: TGTGCCAGCAGCCAAGAAACGGACAAGACCTACGAGCAGTACTTC
clone size: -; V gene: TRBV6-1; D gene: TRBD1; J gene: TRBJ2-1; CDR3 protein: CASSEATGKANEQFF; CDR3 DNA: TGTGCCAGCAGTGAAGCGACAGGGAAGGCCAATGAGCAGTTCTTC
clone size: once; V gene: TRBV7-9; D gene: TRBD1; J gene: TRBJ2-3; CDR3 protein: CASSLEGDRYADTQYF; CDR3 DNA: TGTGCCAGCAGCTTAGAAGGGGACAGGTACGCAGATACGCAGTATTTT
clone size: -; V gene: TRBV11-2; D gene: -; J gene: TRBJ1-3; CDR3 protein: CASSRLEGNTIYF; CDR3 DNA: TGTGCCAGCAGCAGGTTGGAGGGAAACACCATATATTTT
clone size: -; V gene: TRBV5-6; D gene: -; J gene: TRBJ1-3; CDR3 protein: CASSLAVSGEGRAIYF; CDR3 DNA: TGTGCCAGCAGCTTGGCGGTTTCAGGGGAAGGTAGAGCCATATATTTT
clone size: -; V gene: TRBV5-6; D gene: -; J gene: TRBJ1-2; CDR3 protein: CASSTLDGAGVNYGYTF; CDR3 DNA: TGTGCCAGCAGCACCCTAGACGGGGCAGGGGTTAACTATGGCTACACCTTC
clone size: -; V gene: TRBV30; D gene: -; J gene: TRBJ2-7; CDR3 protein: CASTRGYEQYF; CDR3 DNA: TGTGCCTCTACCCGGGGATACGAGCAGTACTTC
clone size: -; V gene: TRBV5-5; D gene: -; J gene: TRBJ2-2; CDR3 protein: CASSLEINTGELFF; CDR3 DNA: TGTGCCAGCAGCCTCGAGATCAACACCGGGGAGCTGTTTTTT
clone size: -; V gene: TRBV19; D gene: -; J gene: TRBJ1-3; CDR3 protein: CATGLTGPGNTIYF; CDR3 DNA: TGTGCCACCGGATTGACAGGCCCTGGAAACACCATATATTTT
clone size: -; V gene: TRBV5-5; D gene: -; J gene: TRBJ2-5; CDR3 protein: CASSPRQGVGTQYF; CDR3 DNA: TGTGCCAGCAGCCCCCGCCAAGGGGTCGGGACCCAGTACTTC
clone size: -; V gene: TRBV3-1/TRBV3-2; D gene: TRBD1; J gene: TRBJ2-3; CDR3 protein: CASSQGTGWVDTQYF; CDR3 DNA: TGTGCCAGCAGCCAAGGGACAGGGTGGGTGGATACGCAGTATTTT
clone size: once; V gene: TRBV5-4; D gene: TRBD1; J gene: TRBJ1-2; CDR3 protein: CASSSPGTGGFHGYTF; CDR3 DNA: TGTGCCAGCAGCTCACCCGGGACAGGGGGCTTTCATGGCTACACCTTC
clone size: -; V gene: TRBV7-9; D gene: -; J gene: TRBJ1-1; CDR3 protein: CASSSDSWNTEAFF; CDR3 DNA: TGTGCCAGCAGCTCAGACAGCTGGAACACTGAAGCTTTCTTT
clone size: -; V gene: TRBV6-6; D gene: -; J gene: TRBJ1-1; CDR3 protein: CASSYPDGMNTEAFF; CDR3 DNA: TGTGCCAGCAGTTACCCGGACGGGATGAACACTGAAGCTTTCTTT
clone size: -; V gene: TRBV9; D gene: TRBD2; J gene: TRBJ2-1; CDR3 protein: CASSFRSGGEQFF; CDR3 DNA: TGTGCCAGCAGCTTTAGGTCGGGGGGTGAGCAGTTCTTC
clone size: -; V gene: TRBV5-1; D gene: TRBD2; J gene: TRBJ2-1; CDR3 protein: CASSLVGGGLAGNEQFF; CDR3 DNA: TGCGCCAGCAGCTTGGTTGGGGGCGGACTAGCGGGTAATGAGCAGTTCTTC
clone size: -; V gene: TRBV10-1; D gene: -; J gene: TRBJ2-5; CDR3 protein: CASSESGAPGFGTQYF; CDR3 DNA: TGCGCCAGCAGTGAGTCGGGGGCTCCGGGCTTCGGGACCCAGTACTTC
clone size: -; V gene: TRBV19; D gene: TRBD1; J gene: TRBJ1-5; CDR3 protein: CASSGWGQGTYSNQPQHF; CDR3 DNA: TGTGCCAGTAGTGGATGGGGACAGGGAACTTATAGCAATCAGCCCCAGCATTTT
clone size: -; V gene: TRBV2; D gene: -; J gene: TRBJ2-1; CDR3 protein: CASSQNAGSDEQFF; CDR3 DNA: TGTGCCAGCAGCCAAAATGCGGGGTCGGATGAGCAGTTCTTC
clone size: -; V gene: TRBV25-1; D gene: -; J gene: TRBJ1-6; CDR3 protein: CASRDSSYSPLHF; CDR3 DNA: TGTGCCAGCAGGGACAGCTCCTATTCACCCCTCCACTTT
clone size: -; V gene: TRBV6-4; D gene: TRBD2; J gene: TRBJ2-1; CDR3 protein: CASSESAAGGSYNEQFF; CDR3 DNA: TGTGCCAGCAGTGAAAGCGCGGCGGGGGGCTCCTACAATGAGCAGTTCTTC
clone size: -; V gene: TRBV29-1; D gene: -; J gene: TRBJ1-1; CDR3 protein: CSAGQLNTEAFF; CDR3 DNA: TGCAGCGCCGGACAGTTGAACACTGAAGCTTTCTTT
clone size: -; V gene: TRBV7-9; D gene: -; J gene: TRBJ1-6; CDR3 protein: CASSLGGSYNSPLHF; CDR3 DNA: TGTGCCAGCAGCTTAGGAGGCTCCTATAATTCACCCCTCCACTTT
clone size: few; V gene: TRBV5-1; D gene: -; J gene: TRBJ2-3; CDR3 protein: CASSSSVETDTQYF; CDR3 DNA: TGCGCCAGCAGCTCGTCCGTGGAGACGGATACGCAGTATTTT
clone size: -; V gene: TRBV7-9; D gene: -; J gene: TRBJ1-5; CDR3 protein: CASSFSTSQPQHF; CDR3 DNA: TGTGCCAGCAGCTTTAGTACTTCTCAGCCCCAGCATTTT
clone size: -; V gene: TRBV19; D gene: -; J gene: TRBJ2-2; CDR3 protein: CASSIRENTGELFF; CDR3 DNA: TGTGCCAGTAGTATACGGGAAAACACCGGGGAGCTGTTTTTT
clone size: -; V gene: TRBV7-9; D gene: TRBD2; J gene: TRBJ2-2; CDR3 protein: CASSQGLAGAHTGELFF; CDR3 DNA: TGTGCCAGCAGTCAGGGACTAGCGGGGGCCCACACCGGGGAGCTGTTTTTT
clone size: -; V gene: TRBV4-1; D gene: TRBD2; J gene: TRBJ2-2; CDR3 protein: CASSLGTSGGSYTGELFF; CDR3 DNA: TGCGCCAGCAGCCTCGGGACTAGCGGGGGCTCCTACACCGGGGAGCTGTTTTTT
clone size: -; V gene: TRBV18; D gene: TRBD1; J gene: TRBJ1-5; CDR3 protein: CASSLGGQSNQPQHF; CDR3 DNA: TGTGCCAGCTCACTGGGGGGACAGTCAAATCAGCCCCAGCATTTT
clone size: few; V gene: TRBV7-9; D gene: TRBD1; J gene: TRBJ1-6; CDR3 protein: CAIERDRASPLHF; CDR3 DNA: TGTGCCATCGAGCGGGACAGGGCTTCACCCCTCCACTTT
clone size: -; V gene: TRBV4-2; D gene: TRBD2; J gene: TRBJ2-2; CDR3 protein: CASSQVAKRGNTGELFF; CDR3 DNA: TGTGCCAGCAGCCAAGTGGCCAAGCGGGGAAACACCGGGGAGCTGTTTTTT
clone size: -; V gene: TRBV2; D gene: TRBD2; J gene: TRBJ2-5; CDR3 protein: CASSALSGDQETQYF; CDR3 DNA: TGTGCCAGCAGCGCTCTTAGCGGGGACCAAGAGACCCAGTACTTC
clone size: -; V gene: TRBV2; D gene: TRBD2; J gene: TRBJ2-1; CDR3 protein: CASMGLAPEQFF; CDR3 DNA: TGTGCCAGCATGGGACTAGCACCTGAGCAGTTCTTC
clone size: few; V gene: TRBV7-6; D gene: TRBD1; J gene: TRBJ2-3; CDR3 protein: CASSFGTGGWDTQYF; CDR3 DNA: TGTGCCAGCAGCTTCGGGACAGGAGGTTGGGATACGCAGTATTTT
clone size: -; V gene: TRBV11-2; D gene: -; J gene: TRBJ2-5; CDR3 protein: CASSQGETQYF; CDR3 DNA: TGTGCCAGCAGCCAGGGGGAGACCCAGTACTTC
clone size: -; V gene: TRBV9; D gene: -; J gene: TRBJ2-6; CDR3 protein: CASSARQTSGANVLTF; CDR3 DNA: TGTGCCAGCAGCGCAAGACAGACCTCTGGGGCCAACGTCCTGACTTTC
clone size: -; V gene: TRBV5-4; D gene: -; J gene: TRBJ2-5; CDR3 protein: CASSQGPGGGETQYF; CDR3 DNA: TGTGCCAGCAGCCAAGGGCCAGGAGGGGGCGAGACCCAGTACTTC
clone size: -; V gene: TRBV6-6; D gene: -; J gene: TRBJ1-3; CDR3 protein: CASSRDNQGNTIYF; CDR3 DNA: TGTGCCAGCAGTAGGGACAACCAGGGAAACACCATATATTTT
clone size: -; V gene: TRBV11-2; D gene: -; J gene: TRBJ1-2; CDR3 protein: CASSPRAGTSAGYGYTF; CDR3 DNA: TGTGCCAGCAGCCCCCGGGCAGGGACTAGTGCGGGGTATGGCTACACCTTC
clone size: -; V gene: TRBV2; D gene: -; J gene: TRBJ2-2; CDR3 protein: CASSVPRVIGHTNTGELFF; CDR3 DNA: TGTGCCAGCAGTGTCCCCCGGGTAATCGGACATACGAACACCGGGGAGCTGTTTTTT
clone size: -; V gene: TRBV2; D gene: -; J gene: TRBJ1-6; CDR3 protein: CASADSSTPLHF; CDR3 DNA: TGTGCCAGCGCCGACAGTTCCACACCCCTCCACTTT
clone size: -; V gene: TRBV5-1; D gene: TRBD1; J gene: TRBJ1-1; CDR3 protein: CASSRGQGAQAFF; CDR3 DNA: TGCGCCAGCAGCAGGGGACAGGGGGCACAAGCTTTCTTT
clone size: -; V gene: TRBV3-1/TRBV3-2; D gene: -; J gene: TRBJ1-1; CDR3 protein: CASSQDIGGQGAFF; CDR3 DNA: TGTGCCAGCAGCCAAGATATCGGGGGGCAGGGAGCTTTCTTT
clone size: -; V gene: TRBV4-1; D gene: TRBD1; J gene: TRBJ1-4; CDR3 protein: CASSLRGLEKLFF; CDR3 DNA: TGCGCCAGCAGCCTCAGGGGGCTCGAAAAACTGTTTTTT
clone size: -; V gene: TRBV25-1; D gene: TRBD1; J gene: TRBJ1-2; CDR3 protein: CASSGDREKDGYTF; CDR3 DNA: TGTGCCAGCAGTGGGGACAGGGAAAAGGATGGCTACACCTTC
clone size: -; V gene: TRBV4-1; D gene: -; J gene: TRBJ1-4; CDR3 protein: CASSRSPGLSNEKLFF; CDR3 DNA: TGCGCCAGCAGCCGAAGCCCGGGACTCTCTAATGAAAAACTGTTTTTT
clone size: -; V gene: TRBV5-5; D gene: TRBD1; J gene: TRBJ2-2; CDR3 protein: CASSLGTGRTGELFF; CDR3 DNA: TGTGCCAGCAGCTTAGGGACAGGACGCACCGGGGAGCTGTTTTTT
clone size: -; V gene: TRBV9; D gene: -; J gene: TRBJ2-5; CDR3 protein: CASSGPYGEETQYF; CDR3 DNA: TGTGCCAGCAGCGGCCCCTACGGGGAAGAGACCCAGTACTTC
clone size: -; V gene: TRBV6-5; D gene: TRBD2; J gene: TRBJ2-2; CDR3 protein: CASSGLAGTGELFF; CDR3 DNA: TGTGCCAGCAGCGGACTAGCGGGCACCGGGGAGCTGTTTTTT
clone size: once; V gene: TRBV3-1/TRBV3-2; D gene: TRBD1; J gene: TRBJ2-5; CDR3 protein: CATGYRDRQETQYF; CDR3 DNA: TGTGCCACCGGTTACCGGGACAGACAAGAGACCCAGTACTTC
clone size: -; V gene: TRBV12-3/TRBV12-4; D gene: -; J gene: TRBJ1-2; CDR3 protein: CASSLRGNYGYTF; CDR3 DNA: TGTGCCAGCAGTTTACGGGGGAACTATGGCTACACCTTC